There are many counts of the clone carrying this TCR beta chain. Its antigen is undetermined. MiXCR was run by TCRdb on the RACE reads, yielding one entry per CDR3 protein. The sample yields 370,000 or so distinct CDR3 sequences, around 4.8% seen once. Germline V gene lookup returns CDR1 SGHRS and CDR2 YFSETQ. This CDR3 is built from 18 residues. Trimming cost V 0 bases and J 2 bases; bases outside gene matches: 13. Time point: patch test 1, 2 weeks after DPC sensitization. Treatment noted: therapeutic diphenylcyclopropenone sensitization with weekly scalp DPC. The sample belongs to a study of human T cells and chemical hapten exposure. Across the study: Subjects had 2% DPC placed on approximately 2 cm by approximately 2 cm of upper inner arm skin for sensitization. Mainly, slight library volume differences in the pool made TCR yields vary.

The study, taken as a whole, reports: The donors suffered from alopecia, so their immune response may not match that of healthy people.

This chain uses TRBV5-1 with TRBJ2-7; TRBD1 matches at 8 bases. The TCR was taken from a woman aged 50 to 60 with alopecia areata. Some clones in this sample may be carry-over from other donors' samples. The material sequenced was whole blood, taken in connection with sensitization to the hapten diphenylcyclopropenone (DPC). The CDR3 DNA follows: TGCGCCAGCAGCTTGGGACCCTCGGACAGGGTTGGCACCTACGAGCAGTACTTC. Translation gives CASSLGPSDRVGTYEQYF.